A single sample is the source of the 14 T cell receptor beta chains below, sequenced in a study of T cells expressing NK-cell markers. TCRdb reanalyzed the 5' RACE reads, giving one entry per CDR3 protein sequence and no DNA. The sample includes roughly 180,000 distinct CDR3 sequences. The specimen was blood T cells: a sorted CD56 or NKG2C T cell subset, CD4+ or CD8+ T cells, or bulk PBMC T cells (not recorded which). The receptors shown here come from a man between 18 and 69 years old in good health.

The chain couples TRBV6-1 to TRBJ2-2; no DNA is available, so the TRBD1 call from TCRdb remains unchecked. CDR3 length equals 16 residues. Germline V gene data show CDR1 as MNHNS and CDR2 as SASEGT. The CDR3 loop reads CASSESDRGNTGELFF.

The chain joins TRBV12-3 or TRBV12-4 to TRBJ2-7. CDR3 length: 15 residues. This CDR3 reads CASSSRDSSSYEQYF.

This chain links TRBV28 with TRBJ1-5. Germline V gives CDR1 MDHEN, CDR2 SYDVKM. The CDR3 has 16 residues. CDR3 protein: CASSFLRGWGNQPQHF.

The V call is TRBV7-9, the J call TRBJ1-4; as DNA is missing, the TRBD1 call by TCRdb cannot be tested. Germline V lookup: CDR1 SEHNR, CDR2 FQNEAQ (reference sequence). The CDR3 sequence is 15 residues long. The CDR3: CASSAPTGRGEKLFF.

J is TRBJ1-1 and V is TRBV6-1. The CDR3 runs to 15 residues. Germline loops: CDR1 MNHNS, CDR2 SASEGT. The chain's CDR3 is CASSEKVEGITEAFF.

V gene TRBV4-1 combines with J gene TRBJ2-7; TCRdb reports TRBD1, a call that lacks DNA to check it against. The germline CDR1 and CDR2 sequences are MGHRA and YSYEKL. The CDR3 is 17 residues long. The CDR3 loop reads CASSQDGNRAQSYEQYF.

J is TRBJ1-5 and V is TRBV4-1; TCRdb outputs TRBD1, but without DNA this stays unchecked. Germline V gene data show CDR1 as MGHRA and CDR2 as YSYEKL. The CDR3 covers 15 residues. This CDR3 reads CASSQDGGKGQPQHF.

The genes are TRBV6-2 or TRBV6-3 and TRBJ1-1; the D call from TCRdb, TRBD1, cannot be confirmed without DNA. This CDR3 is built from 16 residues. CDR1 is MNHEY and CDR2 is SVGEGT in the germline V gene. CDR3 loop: CASSSGQGYVNTEAFF.

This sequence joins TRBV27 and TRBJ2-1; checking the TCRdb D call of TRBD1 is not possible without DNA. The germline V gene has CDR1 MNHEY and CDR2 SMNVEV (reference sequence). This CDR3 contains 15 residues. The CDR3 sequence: CASSVTGTAYNEQFF.

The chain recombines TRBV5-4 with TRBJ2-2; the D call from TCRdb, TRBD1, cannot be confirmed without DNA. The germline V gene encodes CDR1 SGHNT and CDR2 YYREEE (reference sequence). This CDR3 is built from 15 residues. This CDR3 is CASSLEPGWTGELFF.

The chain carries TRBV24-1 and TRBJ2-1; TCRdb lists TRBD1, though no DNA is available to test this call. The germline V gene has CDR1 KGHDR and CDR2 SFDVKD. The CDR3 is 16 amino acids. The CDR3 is CATSDLGQGVYNEQFF.

The CDR3 loop is CASSVEAVIMADTQYF. The chain employs TRBV9 and TRBJ2-3. This CDR3 has 16 amino acids. Germline assignment: CDR1 SGDLS and CDR2 YYNGEE.

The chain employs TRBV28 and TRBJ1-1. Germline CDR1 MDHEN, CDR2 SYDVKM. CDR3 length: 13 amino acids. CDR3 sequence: CASSSSQGTEAFF.

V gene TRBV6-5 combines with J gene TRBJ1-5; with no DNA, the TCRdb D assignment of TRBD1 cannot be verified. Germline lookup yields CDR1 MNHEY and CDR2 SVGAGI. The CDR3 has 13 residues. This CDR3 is CASSWGDHQPQHF.